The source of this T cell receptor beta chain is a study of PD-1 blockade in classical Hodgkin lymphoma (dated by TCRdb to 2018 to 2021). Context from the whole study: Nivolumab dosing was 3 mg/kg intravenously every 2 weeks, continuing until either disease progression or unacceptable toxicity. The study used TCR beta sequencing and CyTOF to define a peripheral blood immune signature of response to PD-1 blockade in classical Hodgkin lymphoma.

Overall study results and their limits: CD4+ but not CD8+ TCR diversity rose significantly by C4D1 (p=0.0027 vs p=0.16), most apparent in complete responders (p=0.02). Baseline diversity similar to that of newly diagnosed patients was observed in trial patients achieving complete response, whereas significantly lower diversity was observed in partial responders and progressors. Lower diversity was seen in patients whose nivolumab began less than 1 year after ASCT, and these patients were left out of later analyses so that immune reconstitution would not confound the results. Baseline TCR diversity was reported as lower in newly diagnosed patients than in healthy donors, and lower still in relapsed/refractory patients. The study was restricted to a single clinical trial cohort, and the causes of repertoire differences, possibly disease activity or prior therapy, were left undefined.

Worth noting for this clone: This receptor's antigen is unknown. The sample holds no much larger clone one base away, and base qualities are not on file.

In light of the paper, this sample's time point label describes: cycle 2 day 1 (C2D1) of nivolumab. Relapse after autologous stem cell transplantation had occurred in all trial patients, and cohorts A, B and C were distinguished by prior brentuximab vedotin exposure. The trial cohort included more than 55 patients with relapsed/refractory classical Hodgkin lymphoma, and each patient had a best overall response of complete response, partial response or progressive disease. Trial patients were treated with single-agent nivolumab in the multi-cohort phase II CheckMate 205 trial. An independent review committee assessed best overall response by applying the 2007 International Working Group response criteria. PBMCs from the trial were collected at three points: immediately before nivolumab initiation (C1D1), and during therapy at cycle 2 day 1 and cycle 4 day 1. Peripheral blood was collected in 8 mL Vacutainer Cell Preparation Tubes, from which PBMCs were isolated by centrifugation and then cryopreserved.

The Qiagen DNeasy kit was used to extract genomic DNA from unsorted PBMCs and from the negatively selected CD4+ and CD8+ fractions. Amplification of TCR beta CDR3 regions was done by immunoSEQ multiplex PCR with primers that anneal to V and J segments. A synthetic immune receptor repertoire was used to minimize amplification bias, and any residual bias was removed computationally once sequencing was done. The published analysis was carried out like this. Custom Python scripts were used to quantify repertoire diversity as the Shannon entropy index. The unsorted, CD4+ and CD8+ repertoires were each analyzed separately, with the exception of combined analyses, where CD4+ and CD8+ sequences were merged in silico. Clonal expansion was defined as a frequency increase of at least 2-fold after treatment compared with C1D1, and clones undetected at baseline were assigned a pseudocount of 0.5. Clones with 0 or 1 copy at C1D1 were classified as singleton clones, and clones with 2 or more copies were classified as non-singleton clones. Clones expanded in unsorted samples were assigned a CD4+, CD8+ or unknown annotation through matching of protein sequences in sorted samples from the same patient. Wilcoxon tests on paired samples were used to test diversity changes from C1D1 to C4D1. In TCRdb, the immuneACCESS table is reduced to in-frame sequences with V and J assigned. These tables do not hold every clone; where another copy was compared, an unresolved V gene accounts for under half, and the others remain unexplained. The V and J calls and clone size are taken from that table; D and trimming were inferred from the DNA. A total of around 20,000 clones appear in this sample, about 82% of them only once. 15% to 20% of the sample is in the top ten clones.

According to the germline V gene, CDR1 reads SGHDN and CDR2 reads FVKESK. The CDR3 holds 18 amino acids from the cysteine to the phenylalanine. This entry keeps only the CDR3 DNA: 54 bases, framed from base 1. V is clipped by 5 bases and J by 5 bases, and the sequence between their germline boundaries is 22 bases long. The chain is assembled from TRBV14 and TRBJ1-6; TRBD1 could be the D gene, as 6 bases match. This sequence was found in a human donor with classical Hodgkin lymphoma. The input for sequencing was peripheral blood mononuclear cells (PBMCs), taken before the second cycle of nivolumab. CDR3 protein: CASSTTGFQSSDNSPLHF. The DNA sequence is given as TGTGCCAGCAGCACCACAGGGTTCCAATCCTCGGATAATTCACCCCTCCACTTT.